This passage covers 28 T cell receptor beta chains from one sample sequenced in a study of PD-1 blockade in classical Hodgkin lymphoma (dated by TCRdb to 2018 to 2021). The label giving this sample's time point can be read as: newly diagnosed, previously untreated cHL patient sample. Library generation was performed with the immunoSEQ multiplex PCR assay. TCRdb limited this immuneACCESS table to in-frame rearrangements with V and J called. A share of clones is missing; checked studies link under half to unresolved V genes, and the rest is unexplained. This sample holds roughly 70,000 clones; approximately 93% were observed only once. The ten largest clones add up to roughly 2.6% of the sample. The material sequenced was peripheral blood mononuclear cells (PBMCs). The receptor set was obtained from a human donor with classical Hodgkin lymphoma.

This chain uses TRBV5-1 with TRBJ1-1, with TRBD1 identical over 11 bases. Trimming removed 4 bases from V and 5 bases from J; junction bases left unmatched: 7. The CDR3 extends over 15 amino acids. The germline V gene encodes CDR1 SGHRS and CDR2 YFSETQ. The CDR3 loop is CASSRTGGAGTEAFF. DNA for the CDR3: TGCGCCAGCAGCAGGACAGGGGGCGCGGGTACTGAAGCTTTCTTT.

This clone was seen a few times. The chain joins TRBV7-3 to TRBJ1-1; D call uncertain. Germline CDR1 reads SGHTA; CDR2 reads FQGTGA. Trimming pared 5 bases from V and 3 bases from J, leaving 10 bases between. The CDR3 consists of 13 residues. Written as DNA, the CDR3 is TGTGCCAGCAGCCATCTCTCCGACACTGAAGCTTTCTTT. The encoded protein is CASSHLSDTEAFF.

About this clone itself: The DNA is left out, because the CDR3 cannot be placed on it with certainty; the CDR3 is given as TCRdb lists it. This chain connects TRBV7-2 to TRBJ2-1. Per germline, CDR1 SGHTA and CDR2 FQGNSA. Including both end residues, the CDR3 is 12 amino acids long. The CDR3: CASSFGVGSKFF.

The V and J genes are TRBV19 and TRBJ2-7; D may be TRBD1 (6 bases). The germline gives CDR1 LNHDA, CDR2 SQIVND (reference sequence). Trimming cost V 4 bases and J 5 bases, with 21 bases left between them. The CDR3 loop spans 16 amino acids. Written as DNA, the CDR3 is TGTGCCAGTAGTAAAAAAAGGCAGGGGAGAGCTAACGAGCAGTACTTC. It translates to CASSKKRQGRANEQYF.

The chain uses TRBV19 and TRBJ2-3; TRBD2 matches at 8 bases. After removal of 4 bases from V and 2 bases from J, the junction contained 17 bases not matched to a gene. The CDR3 spans 19 residues. CDR1 and CDR2 from the germline V gene are LNHDA and SQIVND (reference sequence). Here the CDR3 reads CASSTPLHGSGKVTDTQYF. CDR3 in DNA: TGTGCCAGTAGTACCCCCCTGCATGGTAGCGGGAAGGTCACAGATACGCAGTATTTT.

The rearrangement joins TRBV5-1 to TRBJ1-1; weak D call: TRBD1 (5 bases). V shed 5 bases and J shed 11 bases, with 16 bases lying between them. CDR1 is SGHRS, CDR2 YFSETQ, per germline. The CDR3 length is 12 residues. In nucleotides, the CDR3 is TGCGCCAGCAGTCTCGGACACAGTGGGGCTTTCTTT. It encodes CASSLGHSGAFF.

The chain links TRBV19 to TRBJ2-3; D unclear. Germline CDR1 and CDR2: LNHDA and SQIVND (reference sequence). V was clipped by 3 bases and J by 1 base, with 5 bases between them. The CDR3 spans 13 residues. This CDR3 is CASSIGGTDTQYF. The DNA for the CDR3 is TGTGCCAGTAGTATCGGTGGCACAGATACGCAGTATTTT. Drawing the rest from reference TRBV19 and TRBJ2-3, the complete variable domain is DGGITQSPKYLFRKEGQNVTLSCEQNLNHDAMYWYRQDPGQGLRLIYYSQIVNDFQKGDIAEGYSVSREKKESFPLTVTSAQKNPTAFYLCASSIGGTDTQYFGPGTRLTVL.

The chain couples TRBV11-3 to TRBJ2-2, with 9 bases identical to TRBD1. The CDR3 sequence is 15 residues long. Trimming took 5 bases from V and 6 from J; bases not matched to a gene: 7. CDR1 is SGHNT, CDR2 YENEEA, per germline. The CDR3 region is CASSQRTGVAGELFF. The CDR3 nucleotides read TGTGCCAGCAGCCAAAGGACAGGGGTGGCCGGGGAGCTGTTTTTT.

The rearrangement links TRBV5-6 to TRBJ1-1, with D uncertain. V gave up 4 bases and J gave up 2 bases, with 9 bases separating them. The CDR3 loop spans 13 amino acids. Germline V gene sequence: CDR1 SGHDT, CDR2 YYEEEE. CDR3 in amino acids: CASSGGRNTEAFF. DNA for the CDR3: TGTGCCAGCAGCGGCGGGAGAAACACTGAAGCTTTCTTT. The full variable domain, completed using reference TRBV5-6 and TRBJ1-1, is DAGVTQSPTHLIKTRGQQVTLRCSPKSGHDTVSWYQQALGQGPQFIFQYYEEEERQRGNFPDRFSGHQFPNYSSELNVNALLLGDSALYLCASSGGRNTEAFFGQGTRLTVV.

This chain joins TRBV7-3 and TRBJ2-2, with D hard to call. The CDR3 is 14 amino acids. V was cut by 1 base and J by 7 bases, with 10 bases left in between. The germline V gene encodes CDR1 SGHTA and CDR2 FQGTGA. The CDR3 here is CASSLKGNVGELFF. The CDR3 DNA is TGTGCCAGCAGCTTAAAGGGTAACGTCGGGGAGCTGTTTTTT.

The chain combines TRBV5-4 with TRBJ1-2; D is undetermined. Trimming stripped 0 bases from V and 3 bases from J, with 9 bases between. Germline V gives CDR1 SGHNT, CDR2 YYREEE (reference sequence). The CDR3 runs to 14 residues. Here the CDR3 reads CASSLDGKDYGYTF. As DNA, the CDR3 is TGTGCCAGCAGCTTGGACGGGAAGGACTATGGCTACACCTTC.

This chain's CDR3 is CASSQEPGVGSGQFF. CDR3 DNA: TGCGCCAGCAGCCAAGAGCCAGGAGTAGGTTCGGGGCAGTTCTTC. This sequence joins TRBV4-1 and TRBJ2-1, with D unresolved. Germline V gene lookup returns CDR1 MGHRA and CDR2 YSYEKL. The CDR3 is 15 residues long. With 0 bases removed from V and 12 bases from J, the gap between germline ends came to 18 bases.

The V call is TRBV5-6, the J call TRBJ1-1; D is unclear. Germline V gene lookup returns CDR1 SGHDT and CDR2 YYEEEE. This CDR3 region has 18 residues. Trimming removed 4 bases at V and 2 bases at J, with 24 bases between. Here the CDR3 DNA reads TGTGCCAGCAGCCCCACGGGCGAGGTTTTATCCGATAACACTGAAGCTTTCTTT. This codes for CASSPTGEVLSDNTEAFF.

J is TRBJ1-2 and V is TRBV10-3; D may be TRBD1 (5 bases). The CDR3 is 12 residues long. In germline, CDR1 is ENHRY, CDR2 SYGVKD. Trimming took off 9 bases at V and 4 bases at J, with 12 bases between the two ends. CDR3 bases: TGTGCCATACAGACCGACAGCTATGGCTACACCTTC. Protein sequence: CAIQTDSYGYTF.

The chain joins TRBV7-9 to TRBJ1-1, with D unclear. This CDR3 is 11 amino acids long. Trimming cost V 4 bases and J 6 bases, with 6 bases left between them. Germline CDR1 SEHNR, CDR2 FQNEAQ (reference sequence). In DNA, the CDR3 is TGTGCCAGCAGCTCATCTTCTGAAGCTTTCTTT. It codes for CASSSSSEAFF.

The chain carries TRBV5-4 and TRBJ2-2, with D possibly being TRBD1 (6 bases). This CDR3 spans 14 amino acids. The germline V gene has CDR1 SGHNT and CDR2 YYREEE (reference sequence). The V gene lost 2 bases and the J gene lost 5 bases, with 10 bases spanning the gap. The CDR3 DNA reads TGTGCCAGCAGCTTACCACAGGGAACCGGGGAGCTGTTTTTT. Translating it yields CASSLPQGTGELFF.

The V call is TRBV28, the J call TRBJ1-3, with 7 bases identical to TRBD1. Germline values: CDR1 MDHEN, CDR2 SYDVKM. Trimming removed 7 bases from V and 4 bases from J; junction bases left unmatched: 7. CDR3 length equals 14 residues. The CDR3, as DNA: TGTGCCAGCATGCAGGGGGGGTCCGGAAACACCATATATTTT. Translated, it gives CASMQGGSGNTIYF. The full variable domain, its missing parts supplied by reference TRBV28 and TRBJ1-3, is DVKVTQSSRYLVKRTGEKVFLECVQDMDHENMFWYRQDPGLGLRLIYFSYDVKMKEKGDIPEGYSVSREKKERFSLILESASTNQTSMYLCASMQGGSGNTIYFGEGSWLTVV.

This chain connects TRBV2 to TRBJ1-5, with D unresolved. Per germline, CDR1 SNHLY and CDR2 FYNNEI. CDR3 length: 16 amino acids. The V end lost 7 bases, the J end lost 0 bases, and 16 bases lay between the germline ends. The CDR3 DNA follows: TGTGCCAGCACCCCGGTTGGACCTGATAGCAATCAGCCCCAGCATTTT. Translated: CASTPVGPDSNQPQHF.

The CDR3 region is CASSLMVPDRGQNYGYTF. CDR3 sequence (DNA): TGTGCCAGCAGCTTAATGGTGCCTGACAGGGGGCAAAACTATGGCTACACCTTC. The V and J genes are TRBV7-2 and TRBJ1-2; 10 bases align to TRBD1. This CDR3 region has 18 residues. Germline V lookup: CDR1 SGHTA, CDR2 FQGNSA. Germline trimming cut 2 bases from V and 2 bases from J; bases unmatched to any gene: 11.

The chain joins TRBV5-4 to TRBJ2-2, with D perhaps TRBD2 (6 bases). CDR1 is SGHNT, CDR2 YYREEE, per germline (reference sequence). The V end was cut by 4 bases, the J end by 5 bases, with 12 bases between. The CDR3 length is 14 residues. CDR3 bases: TGTGCCAGCAGCCGGCGGGATACAACCGGGGAGCTGTTTTTT. It yields the protein CASSRRDTTGELFF. The complete variable domain, with remaining parts taken from reference TRBV5-4 and TRBJ2-2, reads ETGVTQSPTHLIKTRGQQVTLRCSSQSGHNTVSWYQQALGQGPQFIFQYYREEENGRGNFPPRFSGLQFPNYSSELNVNALELDDSALYLCASSRRDTTGELFFGEGSRLTVL.

The J gene is TRBJ1-5, the V gene TRBV12-5, with TRBD1 matching over 7 bases. The CDR3 is 14 amino acids. Germline V gene sequence: CDR1 LGHNT, CDR2 FRNRAP. V lost 6 bases and J lost 5; bases outside the gene matches: 7. The CDR3 DNA reads TGTGCTAGTGGCCCACTCGACAGGGATCAGCCCCAGCATTTT. It yields the protein CASGPLDRDQPQHF.

The V and J genes are TRBV19 and TRBJ2-5; 8 nucleotides match TRBD2. This CDR3 comprises 15 residues. Germline V lookup: CDR1 LNHDA, CDR2 SQIVND (reference sequence). V shed 5 bases and J 3 bases; nucleotides not matched to a gene: 8. DNA of the CDR3: TGTGCCAGTAGTCCGCTGGCAGCGGGAGAAGAGACCCAGTACTTC. Protein sequence: CASSPLAAGEETQYF.

This rearrangement joins TRBV11-3 to TRBJ2-6; D remains ambiguous. The V gene lost 3 bases and the J gene lost 0 bases, with 21 bases spanning the gap. Germline lookup yields CDR1 SGHNT and CDR2 YENEEA. This CDR3 is built from 20 residues. This CDR3 reads CASSFRRPPTPLSGANVLTF. In DNA form, the CDR3 reads TGTGCCAGCAGCTTTAGAAGGCCCCCAACCCCCCTCTCTGGGGCCAACGTCCTGACTTTC.

The count of this clone is one. The CDR3 reads CASSRTAYNEKLFF. The CDR3 DNA reads as TGTGCCAGCAGCCGGACAGCTTATAATGAAAAACTGTTTTTT. J is TRBJ1-4 and V is TRBV6-5; TRBD1 might be the D (6 bases). Trimming stripped 6 bases from V and 4 bases from J, with 12 bases between. Germline V gene lookup returns CDR1 MNHEY and CDR2 SVGAGI. The CDR3 has 14 residues.

This clone was seen a single time. This chain uses TRBV5-4 with TRBJ1-2, with TRBD1 matching 7 bases. Germline lookup yields CDR1 SGHNT and CDR2 YYREEE (reference sequence). The V gene end was trimmed by 4 bases and the J gene end by 4 bases; junction bases not matched to a gene: 7. This CDR3 region has 14 residues. For the CDR3, the DNA is TGTGCCAGCAGCCCCCAGGGGGGTAGCTATGGCTACACCTTC. This translates into CASSPQGGSYGYTF.

This clone appeared a single time. The chain carries TRBV10-3 and TRBJ1-2, with TRBD1 matching over 9 bases. V lost 7 bases, J lost 2 bases, and 11 bases stayed unmatched. Germline assignment: CDR1 ENHRY and CDR2 SYGVKD. The CDR3 has 16 amino acids. CDR3 amino acids: CAITMPETGGNYGYTF. DNA for the CDR3: TGTGCCATCACGATGCCCGAGACAGGGGGAAACTATGGCTACACCTTC.

This chain joins TRBV6-5 and TRBJ1-2; D remains unclear. The V end lost 0 bases, the J end lost 6 bases, and 11 bases lay between the germline ends. Per germline, CDR1 MNHEY and CDR2 SVGAGI. This CDR3 is built from 14 residues. The CDR3 DNA reads TGTGCCAGCAGTTACTCGTTTAGACGGGATGGCTACACCTTC. Its protein is CASSYSFRRDGYTF.

The V gene is TRBV2, the J gene TRBJ2-2; D not certain. V shed 6 bases and J shed 1 base, with 3 bases lying between them. The CDR3 contains 12 residues. CDR1 is SNHLY, CDR2 FYNNEI, per germline. The chain's CDR3 is CASRGNTGELFF. CDR3 in DNA: TGTGCCAGCAGGGGGAACACCGGGGAGCTGTTTTTT.